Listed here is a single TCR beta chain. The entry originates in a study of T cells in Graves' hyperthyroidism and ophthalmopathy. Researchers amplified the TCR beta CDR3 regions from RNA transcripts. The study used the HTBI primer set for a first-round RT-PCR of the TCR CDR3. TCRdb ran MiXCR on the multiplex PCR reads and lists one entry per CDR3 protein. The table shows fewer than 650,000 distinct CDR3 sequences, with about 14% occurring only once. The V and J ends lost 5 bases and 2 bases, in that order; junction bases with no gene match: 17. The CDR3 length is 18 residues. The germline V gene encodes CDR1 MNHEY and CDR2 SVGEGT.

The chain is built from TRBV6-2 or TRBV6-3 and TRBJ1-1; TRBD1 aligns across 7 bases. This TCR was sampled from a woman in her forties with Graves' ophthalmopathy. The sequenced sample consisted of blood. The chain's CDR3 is CASSTRWTGSRVNTEAFF. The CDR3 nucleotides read TGTGCCAGCAGTACCCGCTGGACAGGCAGCAGGGTTAACACTGAAGCTTTCTTT.